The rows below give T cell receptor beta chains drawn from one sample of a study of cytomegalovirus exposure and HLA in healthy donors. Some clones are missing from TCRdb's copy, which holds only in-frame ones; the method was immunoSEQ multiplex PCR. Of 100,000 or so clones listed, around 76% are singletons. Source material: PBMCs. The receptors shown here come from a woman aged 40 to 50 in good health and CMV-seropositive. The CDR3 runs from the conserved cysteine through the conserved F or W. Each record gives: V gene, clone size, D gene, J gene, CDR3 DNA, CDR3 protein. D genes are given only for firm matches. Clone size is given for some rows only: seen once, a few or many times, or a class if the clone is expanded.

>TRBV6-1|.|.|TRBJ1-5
TGTGCCAGCAGGGACAGTTCCCAGCGGCCCCAGCATTTT
CASRDSSQRPQHF
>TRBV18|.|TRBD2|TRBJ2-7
TGTGCCAGCTCACTGGGTGGCGGGAGCGAGCAGTACTTC
CASSLGGGSEQYF
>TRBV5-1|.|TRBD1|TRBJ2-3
TGCGCCAGCACGAGAGCCGGGACAGGGGGCACAGATACGCAGTATTTT
CASTRAGTGGTDTQYF
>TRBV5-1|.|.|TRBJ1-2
TGCGCCAGCAGTCAACAAGTTAACGACTATGGCTACACCTTC
CASSQQVNDYGYTF
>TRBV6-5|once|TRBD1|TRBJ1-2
TGTGCCAGCAAACATCTACGGGCAGGGGGCGCTGGCTACACCTTC
CASKHLRAGGAGYTF
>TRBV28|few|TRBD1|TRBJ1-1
TGTGCCAGCAGTTCTGGGACAGCCGACACTGAAGCTTTCTTT
CASSSGTADTEAFF
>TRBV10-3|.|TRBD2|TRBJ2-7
TGTGCCATCAGGGCCGAGCGGGGGGCCTACGAGCAGTACTTC
CAIRAERGAYEQYF
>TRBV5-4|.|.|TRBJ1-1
TGTGCCAGCAGCCCGGGTTCCCGGGGGGCGCCAAGCTCTGAAGCTTTCTTT
CASSPGSRGAPSSEAFF
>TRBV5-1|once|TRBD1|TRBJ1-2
TGCGCCAGCAGCGACAGGGAGTTTAGCTATGGCTACACCTTC
CASSDREFSYGYTF
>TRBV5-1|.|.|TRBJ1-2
TGCGCCAGCAGCCCCAGCGCTCCTAACTATGGCTACACCTTC
CASSPSAPNYGYTF
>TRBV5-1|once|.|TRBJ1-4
TGCGCCAGCAGCTTGGCCGACAGGACAACTAATGAAAAACTGTTTTTT
CASSLADRTTNEKLFF
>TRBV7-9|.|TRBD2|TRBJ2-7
TGTGCCAGCAGCACCAGCGGGGGTGAACTTTACGAGCAGTACTTC
CASSTSGGELYEQYF
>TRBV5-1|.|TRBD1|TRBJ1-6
TGCGCCAGCAGCTGGGGGACAGGCCCTAATTCACCCCTCCACTTT
CASSWGTGPNSPLHF
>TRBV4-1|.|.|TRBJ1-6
TGCGCCAGCAGCCAAAATCTGGCATCCCTTAATTCACCCCTCCACTTT
CASSQNLASLNSPLHF
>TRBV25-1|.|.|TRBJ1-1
TGTGCCAGCAGTGTGCAGGAGAACACTGAAGCTTTCTTT
CASSVQENTEAFF
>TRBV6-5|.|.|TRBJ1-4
TGTGCCAGCACCGCAGGGGTTATCGGAAAACTGTTTTTT
CASTAGVIGKLFF
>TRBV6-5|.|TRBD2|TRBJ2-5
TGTGCCAGCAGTTACACACTAGCGGGGAAGGAGACCCAGTACTTC
CASSYTLAGKETQYF
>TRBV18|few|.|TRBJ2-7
TGTGCCAGCTCACGCAGTTCCTACGAGCAGTACTTC
CASSRSSYEQYF
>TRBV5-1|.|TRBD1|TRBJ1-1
TGCGCCAGCAGCGGACAGGGGGCGAACACTGAAGCTTTCTTT
CASSGQGANTEAFF
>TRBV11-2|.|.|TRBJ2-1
TGTGCCAGCAGCCCCCTCTGGCAGGGTCCCTACAATGAGCAGTTCTTC
CASSPLWQGPYNEQFF
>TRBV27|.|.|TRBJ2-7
TGTGCCAGCAGTTTATCGGGGAGAAACTACGAGCAGTACTTC
CASSLSGRNYEQYF
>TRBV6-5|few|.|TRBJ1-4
TGTGCCAGCAGTTACTCATCAGGGACTAAGGAAAAACTGTTTTTT
CASSYSSGTKEKLFF
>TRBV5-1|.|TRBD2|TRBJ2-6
TGCGCCAGCAGCGTATTGACTAGCGGGGGGGCTGGGGCCAACGTCCTGACTTTC
CASSVLTSGGAGANVLTF
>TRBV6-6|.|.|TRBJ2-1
TGTGCCAGCAGTCCCGTACTCGAGCAGTTCTTC
CASSPVLEQFF
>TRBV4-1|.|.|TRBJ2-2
TGCGCCAGCAGCCAAGACCCTACAGGGTTTACCGGGGAGCTGTTTTTT
CASSQDPTGFTGELFF
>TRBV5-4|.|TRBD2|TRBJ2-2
TGTGCCAGCAGCAAGGCCGGAGCGGGGGGGACCCGAGGCACCGGGGAGCTGTTTTTT
CASSKAGAGGTRGTGELFF
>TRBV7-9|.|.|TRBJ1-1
TGTGCCAGCAGCTTTGTAGTGGACACTGAAGCTTTCTTT
CASSFVVDTEAFF
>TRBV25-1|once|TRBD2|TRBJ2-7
TGTGCCAGCAGTGAATCTGGAGCGGGGGCCTACGAGCAGTACTTC
CASSESGAGAYEQYF
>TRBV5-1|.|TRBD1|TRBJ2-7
TGCGCCAGCAGACCCGGGACAGGGCTATACGAGCAGTACTTC
CASRPGTGLYEQYF
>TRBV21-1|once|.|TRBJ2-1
TGTGCCAGCAGCCCAGGGGGGCAATGCTCCTACAATGAGCAGTTCTTC
CASSPGGQCSYNEQFF
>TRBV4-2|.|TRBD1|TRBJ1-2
TGTGCCAGCAGCCAAGGATGGGACAGGGAGAACTATGGCTACACCTTC
CASSQGWDRENYGYTF
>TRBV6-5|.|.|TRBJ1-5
TGTGCCAGCAGTTACTCGATTACATCGAGCAATCAGCCCCAGCATTTT
CASSYSITSSNQPQHF
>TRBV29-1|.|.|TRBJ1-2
TGCAGCGTTGGTCGTGACTATGGCTACACCTTC
CSVGRDYGYTF
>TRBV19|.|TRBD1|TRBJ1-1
TGTGCCAGTAGCGACGGGACAGGGATGAACACTGAAGCTTTCTTT
CASSDGTGMNTEAFF
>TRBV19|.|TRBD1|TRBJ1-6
TGTGCCAGTAATGCATGGAGGACAGGGATCCCCGACTTCCACTTT
CASNAWRTGIPDFHF
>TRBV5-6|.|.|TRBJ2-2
TGTGCCAGCAAGAGGCAGGGAACCGGGGAGCTGTTTTTT
CASKRQGTGELFF
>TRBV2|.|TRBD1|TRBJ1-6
TGTGCCAGCAGTGTAGTGTATGGCCGGGACAGGCCCCTCCACTTT
CASSVVYGRDRPLHF
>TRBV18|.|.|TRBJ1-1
TGTGCCAGCTCACCTAGCTACACTGAAGCTTTCTTT
CASSPSYTEAFF
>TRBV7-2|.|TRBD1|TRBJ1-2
TGTGCCAGCAGCTTAACGACAGGGGATTATGGCTACACCTTC
CASSLTTGDYGYTF
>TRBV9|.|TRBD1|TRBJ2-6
TGTGCCAGCAGCCTCTCGGGACAGGGTAACTCTGGGGCCAACGTCCTGACTTTC
CASSLSGQGNSGANVLTF